This is a list of T cell receptor beta chains from one sample in a study of human T cells and chemical hapten exposure. TCRdb reprocessed the RACE reads via MiXCR and lists one record per CDR3 protein. The repertoire has over 45,000 distinct CDR3 sequences, approximately 9.3% of them found once; the top ten carry 13%. Material: whole blood, obtained in connection with sensitization to the hapten diphenylcyclopropenone (DPC). These receptors came from a woman aged 40-49 years with alopecia areata. Some clones in this sample may be carry-over from other donors' samples. The CDR3 runs from the conserved cysteine through the conserved F or W. A D gene is named only where the DNA matches it firmly. For some rows the clone size is stated as once, few or many, or as a class when expanded; others skip it.

V,size,D,J,DNA,CDR3
TRBV29-1,NA,NA,TRBJ1-2,TGCAGCGTTGAGAGCCTCCTCTATGGCTACACCTTC,CSVESLLYGYTF
TRBV11-3,few,NA,TRBJ2-1,TGTGCCAGCAGCTTAGGCGGGGTGACGGATGAGCAGTTCTTC,CASSLGGVTDEQFF
TRBV7-9,many,NA,TRBJ1-2,TGTGCCAGCAGCTTAGGATATGGAGCAGGGATGGCCTATGGCTACACCTTC,CASSLGYGAGMAYGYTF
TRBV6-4,many,NA,TRBJ2-3,TGTGCCAGCACCTCGTATCGGAGATCAGATACGCAGTATTTT,CASTSYRRSDTQYF
TRBV20-1,NA,TRBD1,TRBJ1-1,TGCAGTGCTAGAGATACAGGGACAGGGGGCTTTGAAGCTTTCTTT,CSARDTGTGGFEAFF
TRBV7-9,many,TRBD1,TRBJ1-1,TGTGCCAGCAGGTTGGGCGGGACAGGGTACTCAGGGACTGAAGCTTTCTTT,CASRLGGTGYSGTEAFF
TRBV29-1,many,NA,TRBJ1-2,TGCAGCGCCACGAGGCAGCCCACTAACTATGGCTACACCTTC,CSATRQPTNYGYTF
TRBV7-3,few,NA,TRBJ2-2,TGTGCCAGCAGCTTAATGGGTCAGATGAACACCGGGGAGCTGTTTTTT,CASSLMGQMNTGELFF
TRBV28,few,TRBD2,TRBJ2-4,TGTGCCAGCAGCCCCGTTAGCGGGGGGGGTGTAGCCAAAAACATTCAGTACTTC,CASSPVSGGGVAKNIQYF
TRBV11-1,few,NA,TRBJ1-1,TGTGCCAGCAGCTTAAGGTTGAACACTGAAGCTTTCTTT,CASSLRLNTEAFF